This T cell receptor beta chain is drawn from a study of CD8+ T cells in alopecia areata (dated by TCRdb to 2016 to 2019). For the wider study: The treated patients, all with moderate-to-severe alopecia areata, were enrolled in an open-label pilot trial of oral tofacitinib given at 5 to 10 mg twice daily. Patients stayed on tofacitinib for 6 to 18 months and then had 6 months of follow-up off drug so that delayed response and recurrence could be assessed. The study used high-throughput TCRbeta sequencing to examine T cell clonal expansion in alopecia areata, in both the C3H/HeJ mouse model and human patients. On the human side, TCRbeta sequencing was run on scalp tissue and on sorted CD4+ and CD8+ peripheral blood T cells from healthy controls and from alopecia areata patients with either patchy or totalis/universalis disease. Biopsies were taken from tofacitinib-treated patients at baseline and at 4 and 24 weeks of treatment, and a later scalp biopsy was taken in several of the tofacitinib-treated patients. Scalp clonality was compared among normal scalp (n=4), patchy alopecia areata scalp (n=8), and alopecia totalis/universalis scalp (n=8). RNA was extracted with the PAXgene miRNA kit for fixed scalp, the miRNeasy kit for PBMCs, and the RNeasy kit for mouse skin. Amplification of TCRbeta CDR3 regions was done by immunoSEQ multiplex PCR using 35 Vbeta forward primers and 13 Jbeta reverse primers. The paper as a whole reports these results and caveats: Compared with mice, TCR sequences shared between patients were less clear, possibly partly because of HLA diversity across the patient population. Unlike mouse skin, which is dominated by gammadelta T cells, normal human skin has resident alphabeta T cells that are also sequenced, and this complicates analysis of the scalp TCR repertoire. Compared with normal scalp, lesional scalp had higher clonality and more expanded CD8+ clones, particularly in alopecia totalis/universalis, a pattern that suggests antigenic drive.

From alopecia areata patients, peripheral blood was collected along with lesional scalp punch biopsies. PBMCs were isolated by density centrifugation and stained for CD3, CD4 and CD8, after which CD4+ and CD8+ T cells were sorted on a FACSAria. The CDR3 numbers 12 residues from cysteine through phenylalanine. The DNA shown is the 36-base CDR3, in frame from base 1. V sheds 2 bases and J sheds 3 bases, leaving 4 bases between their ends. The germline V gene sets CDR1 to SGHDN and CDR2 to FVKESK. The method behind the library was the immunoSEQ multiplex PCR assay. RNA was extracted from all samples and reverse transcribed into cDNA, which served as template for TCR sequencing. SuperScript III was used for first-strand cDNA synthesis, primed with a 2:1 mix of oligo-dT and random hexamers. A synthetic immune receptor repertoire was used to assess amplification bias, and residual bias was removed computationally. Under the source paper's analysis protocol: After raw reads were preprocessed to remove errors, the CDR3 was defined following IMGT conventions as running from the conserved cysteine to phenylalanine. Clonality was calculated as 1 minus Shannon entropy normalized by log2 of the number of productive unique TCRs. Whether each scalp clone was CD4 or CD8 was inferred by checking scalp TCRbeta sequences against the CD4 and CD8 repertoires from sorted blood. TCRdb took this table from immuneACCESS and kept in-frame rearrangements with V and J called. Such tables lack part of the clones; where checked against another copy, unresolved V genes explain under half of the gap, and the rest is unexplained. V and J calls and clone size are copied from that table; D and trimming were computed from the DNA. Present in this sample are fewer than 100,000 clones, 40% to 45% of which were seen just once. The biggest ten clones account for 0.75% to 0.8% of the sample.

This clone was observed a few times. Its antigen target is currently unknown. Within one base of it there is no much larger clone, and no base qualities were kept. The sequence joins TRBV14 to TRBJ1-1; no D gene can be assigned with confidence. Source material: CD4+ T cells sorted from blood. This TCR was sampled from a human donor with alopecia areata. The nucleotide sequence is given as TGTGCCAGCAGCCAATTTCACACTGAAGCTTTCTTT. Its protein reads: CASSQFHTEAFF.